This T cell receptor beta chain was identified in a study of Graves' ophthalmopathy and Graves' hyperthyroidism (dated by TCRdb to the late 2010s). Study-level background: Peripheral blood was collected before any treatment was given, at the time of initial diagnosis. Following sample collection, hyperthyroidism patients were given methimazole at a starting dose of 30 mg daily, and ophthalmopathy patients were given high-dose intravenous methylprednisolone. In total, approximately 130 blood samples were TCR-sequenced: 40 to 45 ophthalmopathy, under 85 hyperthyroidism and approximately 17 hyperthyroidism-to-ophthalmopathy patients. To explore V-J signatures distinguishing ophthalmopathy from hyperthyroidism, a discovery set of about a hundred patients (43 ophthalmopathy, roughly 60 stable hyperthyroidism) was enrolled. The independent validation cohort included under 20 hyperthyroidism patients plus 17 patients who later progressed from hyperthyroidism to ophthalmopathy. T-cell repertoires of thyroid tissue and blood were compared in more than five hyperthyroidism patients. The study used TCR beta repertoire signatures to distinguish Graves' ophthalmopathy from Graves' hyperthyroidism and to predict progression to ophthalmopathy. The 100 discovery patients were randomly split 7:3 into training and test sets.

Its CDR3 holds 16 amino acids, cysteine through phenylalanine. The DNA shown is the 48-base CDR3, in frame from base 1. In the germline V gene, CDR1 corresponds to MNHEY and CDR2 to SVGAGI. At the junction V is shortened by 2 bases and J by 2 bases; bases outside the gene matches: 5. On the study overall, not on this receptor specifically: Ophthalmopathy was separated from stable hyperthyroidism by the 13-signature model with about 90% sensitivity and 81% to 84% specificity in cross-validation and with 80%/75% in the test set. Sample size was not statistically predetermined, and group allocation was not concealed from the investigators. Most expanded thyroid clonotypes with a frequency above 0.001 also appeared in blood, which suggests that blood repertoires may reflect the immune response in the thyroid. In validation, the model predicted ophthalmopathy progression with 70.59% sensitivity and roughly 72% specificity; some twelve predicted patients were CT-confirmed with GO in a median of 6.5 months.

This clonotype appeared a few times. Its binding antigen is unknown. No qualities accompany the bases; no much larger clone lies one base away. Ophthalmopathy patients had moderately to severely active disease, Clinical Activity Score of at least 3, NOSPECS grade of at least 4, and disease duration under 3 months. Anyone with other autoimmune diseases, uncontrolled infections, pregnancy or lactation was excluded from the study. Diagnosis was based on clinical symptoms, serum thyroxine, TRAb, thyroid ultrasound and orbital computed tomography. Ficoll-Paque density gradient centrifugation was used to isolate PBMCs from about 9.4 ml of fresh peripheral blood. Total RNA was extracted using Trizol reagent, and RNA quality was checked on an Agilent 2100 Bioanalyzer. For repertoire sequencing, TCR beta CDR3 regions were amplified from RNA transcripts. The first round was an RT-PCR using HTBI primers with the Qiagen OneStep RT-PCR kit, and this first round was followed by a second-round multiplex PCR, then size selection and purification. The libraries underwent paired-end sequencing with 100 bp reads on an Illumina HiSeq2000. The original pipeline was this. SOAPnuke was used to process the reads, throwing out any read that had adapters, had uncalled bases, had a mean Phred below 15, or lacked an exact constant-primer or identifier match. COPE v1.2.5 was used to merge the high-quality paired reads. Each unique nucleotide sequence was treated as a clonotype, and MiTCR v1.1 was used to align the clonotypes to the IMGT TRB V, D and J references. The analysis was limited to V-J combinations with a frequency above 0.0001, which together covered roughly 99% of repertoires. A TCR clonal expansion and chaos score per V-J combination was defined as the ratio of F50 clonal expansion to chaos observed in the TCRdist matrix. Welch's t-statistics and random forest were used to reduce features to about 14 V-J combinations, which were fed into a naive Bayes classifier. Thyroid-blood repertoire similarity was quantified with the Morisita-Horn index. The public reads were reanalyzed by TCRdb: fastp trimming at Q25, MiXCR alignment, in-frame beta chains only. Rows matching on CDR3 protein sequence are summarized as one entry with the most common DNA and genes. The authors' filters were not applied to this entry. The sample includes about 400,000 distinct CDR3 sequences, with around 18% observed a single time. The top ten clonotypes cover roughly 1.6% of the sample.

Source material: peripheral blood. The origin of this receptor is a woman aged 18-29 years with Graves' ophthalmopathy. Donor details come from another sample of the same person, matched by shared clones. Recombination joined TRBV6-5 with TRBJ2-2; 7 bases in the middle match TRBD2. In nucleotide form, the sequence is TGTGCCAGCAGTTACGCCGGGACTACAAACACCGGGGAGCTGTTTTTT. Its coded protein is CASSYAGTTNTGELFF.